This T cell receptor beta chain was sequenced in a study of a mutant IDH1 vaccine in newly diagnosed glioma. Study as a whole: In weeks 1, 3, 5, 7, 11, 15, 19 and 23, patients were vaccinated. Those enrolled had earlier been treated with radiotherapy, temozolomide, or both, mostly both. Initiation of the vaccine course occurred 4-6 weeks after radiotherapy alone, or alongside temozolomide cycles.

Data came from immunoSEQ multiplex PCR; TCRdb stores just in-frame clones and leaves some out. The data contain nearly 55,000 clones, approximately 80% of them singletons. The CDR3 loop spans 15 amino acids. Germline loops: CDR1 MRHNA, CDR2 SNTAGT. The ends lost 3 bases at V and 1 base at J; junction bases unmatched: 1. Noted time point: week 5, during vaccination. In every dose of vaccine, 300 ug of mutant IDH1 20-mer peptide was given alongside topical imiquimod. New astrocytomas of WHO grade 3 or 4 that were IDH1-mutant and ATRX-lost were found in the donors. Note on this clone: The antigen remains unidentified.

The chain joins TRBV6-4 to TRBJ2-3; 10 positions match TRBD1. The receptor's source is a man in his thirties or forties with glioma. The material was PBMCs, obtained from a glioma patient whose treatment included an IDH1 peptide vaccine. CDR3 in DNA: TGTGCCAGCAGTGAAGGGACAGGGGGCACAGATACGCAGTATTTT. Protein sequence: CASSEGTGGTDTQYF.